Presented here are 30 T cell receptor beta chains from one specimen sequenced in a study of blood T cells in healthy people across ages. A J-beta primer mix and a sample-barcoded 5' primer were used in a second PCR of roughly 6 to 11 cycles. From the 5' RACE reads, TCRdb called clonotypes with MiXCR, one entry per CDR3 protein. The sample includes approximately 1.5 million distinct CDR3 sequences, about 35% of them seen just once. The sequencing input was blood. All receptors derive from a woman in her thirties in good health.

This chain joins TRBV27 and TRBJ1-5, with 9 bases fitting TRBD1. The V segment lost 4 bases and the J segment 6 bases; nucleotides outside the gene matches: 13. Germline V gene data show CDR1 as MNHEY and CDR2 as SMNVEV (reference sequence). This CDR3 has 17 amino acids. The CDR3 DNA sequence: TGTGCCAGCAGTTCGACTCCAGGGGGACAGGGAGGTCAGCCCCAGCATTTT. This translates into CASSSTPGGQGGQPQHF.

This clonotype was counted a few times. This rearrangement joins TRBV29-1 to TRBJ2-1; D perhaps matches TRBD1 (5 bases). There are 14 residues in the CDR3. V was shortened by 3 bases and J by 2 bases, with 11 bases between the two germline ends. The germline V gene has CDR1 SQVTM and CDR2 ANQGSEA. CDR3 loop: CSVEGQKTYNEQFF. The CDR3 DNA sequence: TGCAGCGTTGAGGGGCAAAAAACCTACAATGAGCAGTTCTTC.

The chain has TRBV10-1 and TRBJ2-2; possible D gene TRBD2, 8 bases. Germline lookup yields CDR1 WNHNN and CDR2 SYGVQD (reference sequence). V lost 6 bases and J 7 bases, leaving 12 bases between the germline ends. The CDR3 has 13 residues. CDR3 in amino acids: CASSGRGHGELFF. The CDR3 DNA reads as TGCGCCAGCAGCGGGAGGGGGCACGGGGAGCTGTTTTTT.

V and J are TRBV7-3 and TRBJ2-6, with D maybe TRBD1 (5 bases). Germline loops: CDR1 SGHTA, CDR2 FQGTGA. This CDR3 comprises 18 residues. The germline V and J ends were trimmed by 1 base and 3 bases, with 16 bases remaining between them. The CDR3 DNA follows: TGTGCCAGCAGCTTAAACAGGCCTCAGGGTTTTGGGGCCAACGTCCTGACTTTC. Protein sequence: CASSLNRPQGFGANVLTF. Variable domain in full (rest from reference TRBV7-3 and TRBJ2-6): GAGVSQTPSNKVTEKGKYVELRCDPISGHTALYWYRQSLGQGPEFLIYFQGTGAADDSGLPNDRFFAVRPEGSVSTLKIQRTERGDSAVYLCASSLNRPQGFGANVLTFGAGSRLTVL.

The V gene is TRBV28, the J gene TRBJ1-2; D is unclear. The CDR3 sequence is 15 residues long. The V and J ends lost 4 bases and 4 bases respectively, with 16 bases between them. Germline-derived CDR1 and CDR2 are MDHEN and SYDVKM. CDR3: CASSYKVSPFYGYTF. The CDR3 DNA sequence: TGTGCCAGCAGTTATAAAGTTTCACCCTTCTATGGCTACACCTTC.

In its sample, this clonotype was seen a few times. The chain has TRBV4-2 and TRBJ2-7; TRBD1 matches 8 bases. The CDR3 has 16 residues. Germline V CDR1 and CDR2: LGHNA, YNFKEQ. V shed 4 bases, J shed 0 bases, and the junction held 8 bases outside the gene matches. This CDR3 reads CASSPRTGPPSYEQYF. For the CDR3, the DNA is TGTGCCAGCAGCCCCAGGACAGGGCCCCCCTCCTACGAGCAGTACTTC.

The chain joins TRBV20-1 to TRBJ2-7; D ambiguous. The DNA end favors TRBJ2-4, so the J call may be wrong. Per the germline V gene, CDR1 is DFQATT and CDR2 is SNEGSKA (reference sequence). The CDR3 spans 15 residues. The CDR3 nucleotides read TGCAGTGCCAACCGCATGCTGGGGGCCAAAAACATTCAGTACTTC. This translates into CSANRMLGAKNIQYF.

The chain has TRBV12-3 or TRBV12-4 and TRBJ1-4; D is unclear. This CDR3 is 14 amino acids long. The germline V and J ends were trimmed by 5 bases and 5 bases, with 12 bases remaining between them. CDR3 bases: TGTGCCAGCAGTGCGACCGCTTCGAATGAAAAACTGTTTTTT. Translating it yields CASSATASNEKLFF.

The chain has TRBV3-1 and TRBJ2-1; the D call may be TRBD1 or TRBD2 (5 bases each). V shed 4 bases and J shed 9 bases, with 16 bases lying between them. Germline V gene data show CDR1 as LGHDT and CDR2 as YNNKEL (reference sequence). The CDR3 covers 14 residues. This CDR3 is CASSPISVGGEQFF. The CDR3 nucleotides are TGTGCCAGCAGCCCCATATCCGTTGGGGGTGAGCAGTTCTTC.

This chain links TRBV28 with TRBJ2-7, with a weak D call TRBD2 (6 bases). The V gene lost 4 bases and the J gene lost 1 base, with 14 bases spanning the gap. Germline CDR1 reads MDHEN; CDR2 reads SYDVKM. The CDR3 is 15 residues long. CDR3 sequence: CASSSSSVRSYEQYF. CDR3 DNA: TGTGCCAGCAGTTCCTCTAGCGTGAGGTCCTACGAGCAGTACTTC.

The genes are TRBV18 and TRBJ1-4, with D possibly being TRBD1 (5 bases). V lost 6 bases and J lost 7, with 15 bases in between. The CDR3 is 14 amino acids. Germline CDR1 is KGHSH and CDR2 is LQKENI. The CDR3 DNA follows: TGTGCCAGCTCGTCTGGGACCTTTGGTGAAAAACTGTTTTTT. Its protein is CASSSGTFGEKLFF. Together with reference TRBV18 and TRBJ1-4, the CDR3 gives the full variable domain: NAGVMQNPRHLVRRRGQEARLRCSPMKGHSHVYWYRQLPEEGLKFMVYLQKENIIDESGMPKERFSAEFPKEGPSILRIQQVVRGDSAAYFCASSSGTFGEKLFFGSGTQLSVL.

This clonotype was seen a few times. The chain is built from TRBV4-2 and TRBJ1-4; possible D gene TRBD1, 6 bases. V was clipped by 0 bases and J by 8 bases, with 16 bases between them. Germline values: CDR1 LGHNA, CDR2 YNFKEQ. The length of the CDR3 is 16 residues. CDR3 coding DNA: TGTGCCAGCAGCCAAGATTGGACAGCTAATATGGAAAAACTGTTTTTT. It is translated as CASSQDWTANMEKLFF.

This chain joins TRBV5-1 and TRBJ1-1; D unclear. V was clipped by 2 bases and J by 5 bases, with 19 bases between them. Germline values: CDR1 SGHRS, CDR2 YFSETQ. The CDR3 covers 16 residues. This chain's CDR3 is CASSFISGGLGTEAFF. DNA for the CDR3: TGCGCCAGCAGCTTCATCTCCGGTGGGCTGGGGACTGAAGCTTTCTTT.

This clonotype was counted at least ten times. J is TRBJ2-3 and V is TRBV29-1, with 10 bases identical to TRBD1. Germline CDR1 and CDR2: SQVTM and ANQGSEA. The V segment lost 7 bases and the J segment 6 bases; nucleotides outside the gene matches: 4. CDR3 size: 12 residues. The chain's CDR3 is CSGDRGDDTQYF. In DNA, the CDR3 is TGCAGCGGGGACAGGGGAGATGATACGCAGTATTTT.

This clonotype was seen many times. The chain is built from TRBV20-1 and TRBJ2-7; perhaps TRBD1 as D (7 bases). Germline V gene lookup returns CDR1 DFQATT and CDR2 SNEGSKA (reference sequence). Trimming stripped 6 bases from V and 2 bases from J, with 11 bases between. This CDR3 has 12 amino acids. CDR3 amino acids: CSARGRTYEQYF. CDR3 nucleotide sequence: TGCAGTGCCAGGGGGAGGACCTACGAGCAGTACTTC.

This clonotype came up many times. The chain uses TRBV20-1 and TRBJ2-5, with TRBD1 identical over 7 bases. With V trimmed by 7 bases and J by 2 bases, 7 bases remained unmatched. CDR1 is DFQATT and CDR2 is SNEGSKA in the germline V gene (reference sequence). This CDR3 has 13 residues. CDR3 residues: CSGVDRKQETQYF. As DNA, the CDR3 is TGCAGTGGGGTGGACAGGAAGCAAGAGACCCAGTACTTC.

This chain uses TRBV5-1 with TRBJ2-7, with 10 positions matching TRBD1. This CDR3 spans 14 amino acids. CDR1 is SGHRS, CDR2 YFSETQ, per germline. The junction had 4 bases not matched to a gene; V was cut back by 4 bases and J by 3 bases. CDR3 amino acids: CASSTTGGGYEQYF. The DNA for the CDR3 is TGCGCCAGCAGCACGACAGGGGGCGGCTACGAGCAGTACTTC.

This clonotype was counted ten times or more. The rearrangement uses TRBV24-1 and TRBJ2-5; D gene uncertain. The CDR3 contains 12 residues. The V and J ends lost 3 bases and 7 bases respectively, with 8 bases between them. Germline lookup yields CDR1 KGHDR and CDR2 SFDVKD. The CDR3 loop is CATSDGFGTQYF. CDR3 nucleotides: TGTGCCACCAGTGATGGATTTGGGACCCAGTACTTC.

The CDR3 here is CASEAAPDYEQYF. CDR3 coding DNA: TGTGCCTCCGAGGCGGCGCCGGACTACGAGCAGTACTTC. V and J are TRBV30 and TRBJ2-7; D not certain. With 7 bases removed from V and 3 bases from J, the gap between germline ends came to 16 bases. The CDR3 is 13 amino acids. Germline V gene data show CDR1 as GTSNPN and CDR2 as SVGIG (reference sequence).

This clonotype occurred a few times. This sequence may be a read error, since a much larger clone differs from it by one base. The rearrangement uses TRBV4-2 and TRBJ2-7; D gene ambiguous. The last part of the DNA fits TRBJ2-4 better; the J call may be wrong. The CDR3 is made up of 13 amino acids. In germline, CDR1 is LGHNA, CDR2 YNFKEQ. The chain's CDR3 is CTSSQDLSGIQYF. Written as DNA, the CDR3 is TGTACCAGCAGCCAAGACCTCTCCGGCATTCAGTACTTC.

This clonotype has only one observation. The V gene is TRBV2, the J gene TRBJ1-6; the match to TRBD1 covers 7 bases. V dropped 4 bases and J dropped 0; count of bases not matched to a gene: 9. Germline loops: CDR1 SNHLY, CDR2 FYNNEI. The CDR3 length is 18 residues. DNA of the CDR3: TGTGCCAGCAGTGGCGGCAGGGGGAAGGGCTCCTATAATTCACCCCTCCACTTT. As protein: CASSGGRGKGSYNSPLHF. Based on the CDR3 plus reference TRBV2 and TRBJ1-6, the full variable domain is EPEVTQTPSHQVTQMGQEVILRCVPISNHLYFYWYRQILGQKVEFLVSFYNNEISEKSEIFDDQFSVERPDGSNFTLKIRSTKLEDSAMYFCASSGGRGKGSYNSPLHFGNGTRLTVT.

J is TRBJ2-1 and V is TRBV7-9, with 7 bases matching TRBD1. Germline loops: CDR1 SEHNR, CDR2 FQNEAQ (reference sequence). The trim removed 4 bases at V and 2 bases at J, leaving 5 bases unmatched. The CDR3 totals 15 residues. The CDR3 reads CASSSNRGTYNEQFF. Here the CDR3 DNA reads TGTGCCAGCAGCTCCAACAGGGGCACCTACAATGAGCAGTTCTTC.

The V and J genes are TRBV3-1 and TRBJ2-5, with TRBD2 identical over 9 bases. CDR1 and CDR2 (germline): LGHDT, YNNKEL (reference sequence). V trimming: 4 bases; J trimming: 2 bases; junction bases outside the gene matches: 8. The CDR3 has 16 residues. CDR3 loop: CASSPSGAGGQETQYF. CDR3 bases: TGTGCCAGCAGCCCTTCGGGAGCGGGGGGACAAGAGACCCAGTACTTC.

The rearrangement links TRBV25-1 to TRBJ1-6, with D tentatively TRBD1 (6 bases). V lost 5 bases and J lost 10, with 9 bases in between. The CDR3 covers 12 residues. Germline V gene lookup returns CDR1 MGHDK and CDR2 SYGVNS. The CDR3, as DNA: TGTGCCAGCAGTCACAGGGCGTCACCCCTCCACTTT. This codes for CASSHRASPLHF.

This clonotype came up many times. CDR3 nucleotide sequence: TGTGCCAGCAGCTTCGGGACAGGGGAAGAGACCCAGTACTTC. This translates into CASSFGTGEETQYF. V and J are TRBV7-2 and TRBJ2-5; 10 positions agree with TRBD1. This CDR3 comprises 14 residues. Germline CDR1 is SGHTA and CDR2 is FQGNSA. Trimming at V came to 3 bases and at J to 3 bases, leaving 1 base not matched to a gene.

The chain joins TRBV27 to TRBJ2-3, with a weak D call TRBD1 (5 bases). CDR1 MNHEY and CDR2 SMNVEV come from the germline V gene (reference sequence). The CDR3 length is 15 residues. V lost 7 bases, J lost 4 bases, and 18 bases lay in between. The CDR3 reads CASTRKGRGSDTQYF. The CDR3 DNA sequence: TGTGCCAGCACCAGGAAGGGAAGGGGCTCAGATACGCAGTATTTT.

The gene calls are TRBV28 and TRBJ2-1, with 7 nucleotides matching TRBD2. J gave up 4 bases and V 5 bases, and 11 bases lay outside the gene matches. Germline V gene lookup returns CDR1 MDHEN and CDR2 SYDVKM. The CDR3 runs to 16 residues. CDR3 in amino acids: CASSTYIGGSYNEQFF. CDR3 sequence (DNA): TGTGCCAGCAGTACCTACATCGGCGGGAGTTACAATGAGCAGTTCTTC.

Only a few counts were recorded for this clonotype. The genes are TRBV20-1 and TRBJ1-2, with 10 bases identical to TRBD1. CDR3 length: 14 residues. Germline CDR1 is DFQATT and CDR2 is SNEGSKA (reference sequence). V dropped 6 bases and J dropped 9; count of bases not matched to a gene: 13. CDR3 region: CSAFSRDRGVSYTF. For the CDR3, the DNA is TGCAGTGCATTCAGTCGGGACAGGGGTGTTAGCTACACCTTC.

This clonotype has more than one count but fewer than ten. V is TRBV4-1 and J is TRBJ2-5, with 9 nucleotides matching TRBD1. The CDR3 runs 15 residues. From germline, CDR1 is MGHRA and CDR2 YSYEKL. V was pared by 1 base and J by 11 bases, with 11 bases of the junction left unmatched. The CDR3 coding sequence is TGCGCCAGCAGCCAAGGGGACAGGGAGGTCTACGGGCAGTACTTC. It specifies CASSQGDREVYGQYF.

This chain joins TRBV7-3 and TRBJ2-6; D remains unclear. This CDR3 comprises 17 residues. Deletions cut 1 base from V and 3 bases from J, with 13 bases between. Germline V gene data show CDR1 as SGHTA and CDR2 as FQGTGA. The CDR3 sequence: CASSLNTAAYGANVLTF. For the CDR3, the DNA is TGTGCCAGCAGCTTAAACACGGCTGCATATGGGGCCAACGTCCTGACTTTC. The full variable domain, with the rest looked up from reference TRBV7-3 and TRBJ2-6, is GAGVSQTPSNKVTEKGKYVELRCDPISGHTALYWYRQSLGQGPEFLIYFQGTGAADDSGLPNDRFFAVRPEGSVSTLKIQRTERGDSAVYLCASSLNTAAYGANVLTFGAGSRLTVL.